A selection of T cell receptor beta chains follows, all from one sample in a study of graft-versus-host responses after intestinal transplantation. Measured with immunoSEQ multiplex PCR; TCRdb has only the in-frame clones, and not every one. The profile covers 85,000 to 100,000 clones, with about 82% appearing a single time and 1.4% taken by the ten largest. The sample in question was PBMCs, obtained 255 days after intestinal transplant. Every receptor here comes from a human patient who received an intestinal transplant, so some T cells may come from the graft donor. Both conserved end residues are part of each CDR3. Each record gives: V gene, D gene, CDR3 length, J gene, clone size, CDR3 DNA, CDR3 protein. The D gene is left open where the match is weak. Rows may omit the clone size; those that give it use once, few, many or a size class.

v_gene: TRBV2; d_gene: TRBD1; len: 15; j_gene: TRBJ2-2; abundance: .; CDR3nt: TGTGCCAGCAGTGAGGACAGGGGAGGAACCGGGGAGCTGTTTTTT; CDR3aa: CASSEDRGGTGELFF
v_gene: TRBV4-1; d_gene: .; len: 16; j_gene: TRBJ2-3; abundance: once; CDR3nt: TGCGCCAGCAGCCAAGATGTGGCTATCGGGACAGATACGCAGTATTTT; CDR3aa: CASSQDVAIGTDTQYF
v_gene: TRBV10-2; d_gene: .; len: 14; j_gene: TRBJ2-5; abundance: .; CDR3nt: TGCGCCAGCAGTGACTTATCCTCCGGAACGACCCAGTACTTC; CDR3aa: CASSDLSSGTTQYF
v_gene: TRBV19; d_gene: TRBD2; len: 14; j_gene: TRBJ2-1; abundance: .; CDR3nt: TGTGCCAGTATGGTCCGGGAGGGCCTCAATGAGCAGTTCTTC; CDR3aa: CASMVREGLNEQFF
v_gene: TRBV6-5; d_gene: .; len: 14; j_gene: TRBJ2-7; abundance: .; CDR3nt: TGTGCCAGCAGTTACTCCGTGGGGGGCTACGAGCAGTACTTC; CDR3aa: CASSYSVGGYEQYF
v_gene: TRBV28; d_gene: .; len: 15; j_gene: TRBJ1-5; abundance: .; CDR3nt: TGTGCCAGCAGTCGTGGTATGGGGAACAATCAGCCCCAGCATTTT; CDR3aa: CASSRGMGNNQPQHF
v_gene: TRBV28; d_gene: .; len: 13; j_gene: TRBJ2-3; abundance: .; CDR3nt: TGTGCCAGCAAGGCGGGCGACACAGATACGCAGTATTTT; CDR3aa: CASKAGDTDTQYF
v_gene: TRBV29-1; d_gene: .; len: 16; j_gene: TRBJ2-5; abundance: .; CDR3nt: TGCAGCGTTGCTAACATAAGGTTTCGGGCCCAAGAGACCCAGTACTTC; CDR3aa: CSVANIRFRAQETQYF
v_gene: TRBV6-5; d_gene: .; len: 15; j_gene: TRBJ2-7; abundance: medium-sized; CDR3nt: TGTGCCAGCAGTTACGGGCCGGATCCATCCTACGAGCAGTACTTC; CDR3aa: CASSYGPDPSYEQYF
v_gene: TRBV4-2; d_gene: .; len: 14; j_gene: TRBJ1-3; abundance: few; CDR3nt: TGTGCCAGCAGCCAAGGCCTGACAGGAAACACCATATATTTT; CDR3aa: CASSQGLTGNTIYF
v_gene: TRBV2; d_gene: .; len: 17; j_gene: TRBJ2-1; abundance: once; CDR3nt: TGTGCCAGCAGTGAAGAGGACTCATTCAGCTCCTACAATGAGCAGTTCTTC; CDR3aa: CASSEEDSFSSYNEQFF
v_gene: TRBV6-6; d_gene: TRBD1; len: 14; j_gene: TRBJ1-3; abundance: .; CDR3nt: TGTGCCAGCAGCCAGGGGGCTGGTGGAAACACCATATATTTT; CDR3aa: CASSQGAGGNTIYF
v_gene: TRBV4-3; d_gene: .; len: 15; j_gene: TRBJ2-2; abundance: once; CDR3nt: TGCGCCAGCAGAGGAGGGGGGACCAACACCGGGGAGCTGTTTTTT; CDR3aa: CASRGGGTNTGELFF
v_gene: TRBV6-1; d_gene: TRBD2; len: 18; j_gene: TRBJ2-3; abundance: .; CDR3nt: TGTGCCAGCAGTGCACGTCGAGTAGCGGGGGTAGGCACAGATACGCAGTATTTT; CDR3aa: CASSARRVAGVGTDTQYF
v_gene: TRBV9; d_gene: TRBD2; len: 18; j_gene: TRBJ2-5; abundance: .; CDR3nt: TGTGCCAGCAGTGATCCCGGGACTAGCGGTTGGGGGCAAGAGACCCAGTACTTC; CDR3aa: CASSDPGTSGWGQETQYF
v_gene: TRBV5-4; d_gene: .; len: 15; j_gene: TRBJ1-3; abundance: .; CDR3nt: TGTGCCAGCAGCTTGGGGACAGTTTCTGGAAACACCATATATTTT; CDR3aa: CASSLGTVSGNTIYF
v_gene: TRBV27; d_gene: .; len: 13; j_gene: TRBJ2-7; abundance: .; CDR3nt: TGTGCCGTACAGGGCTACAACTCCTACGAGCAGTACTTC; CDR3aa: CAVQGYNSYEQYF
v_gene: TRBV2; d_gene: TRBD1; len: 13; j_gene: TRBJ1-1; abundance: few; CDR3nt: TGTGCCGGACACAGGGGGCTGGACACTGAAGCTTTCTTT; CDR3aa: CAGHRGLDTEAFF
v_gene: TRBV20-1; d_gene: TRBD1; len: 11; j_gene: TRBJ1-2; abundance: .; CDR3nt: TGCAGTGCTACTCGACAGGGAAACTACACCTTC; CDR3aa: CSATRQGNYTF
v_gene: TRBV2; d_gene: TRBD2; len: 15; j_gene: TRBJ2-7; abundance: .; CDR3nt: TGTGCCAGCAGTGAACGACTAGCGGGAGACTACGAGCAGTACTTC; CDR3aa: CASSERLAGDYEQYF